The clone carrying this T cell receptor beta chain was counted only a few times. The CDR3 extends over 14 amino acids. V lost 4 bases to trimming and J lost 4 bases, with 13 bases between them. Germline-derived CDR1 and CDR2 are SGHRS and YFSETQ. This sample stems from a study of spatial heterogeneity in lung cancer. From the 5' RACE reads, TCRdb called clonotypes with MiXCR, one entry per CDR3 protein. The repertoire holds about 92,000 distinct CDR3 sequences, with approximately 12% as singletons. Time point given: sample taken at primary tumor resection. Specimen: PBMCs, collected at surgery. The chain has TRBV5-1 and TRBJ2-3, with D perhaps matching TRBD2 (6 bases). The receptor comes from a male donor with early-stage non-small cell lung cancer. Here the CDR3 reads CASSLGDFSDTQYF. For the CDR3, the DNA is TGCGCCAGCAGCCTCGGGGACTTCTCAGATACGCAGTATTTT.